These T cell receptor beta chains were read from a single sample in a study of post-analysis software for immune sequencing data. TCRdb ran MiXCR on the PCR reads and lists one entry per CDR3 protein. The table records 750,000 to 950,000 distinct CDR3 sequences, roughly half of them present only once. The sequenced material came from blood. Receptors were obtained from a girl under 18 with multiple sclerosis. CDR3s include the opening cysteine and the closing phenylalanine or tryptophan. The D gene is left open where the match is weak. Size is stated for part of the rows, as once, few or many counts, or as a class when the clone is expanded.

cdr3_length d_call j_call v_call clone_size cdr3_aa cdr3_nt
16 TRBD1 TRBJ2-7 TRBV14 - CTSSPSPGTGSNEQYF TGTACCAGCAGCCCCTCCCCCGGGACAGGGTCCAACGAGCAGTACTTC
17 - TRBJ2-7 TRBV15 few CATSRDYRVSSSYEQYF TGTGCCACCAGCAGAGATTACAGGGTCAGCAGCTCCTACGAGCAGTACTTC
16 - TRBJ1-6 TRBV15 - CATSKEDVAYNSPLHF TGTGCCACCAGCAAAGAGGACGTAGCCTATAATTCACCCCTCCACTTT
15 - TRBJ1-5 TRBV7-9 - CASSPPGQENQPQHF TGTGCCAGCAGCCCGCCGGGACAAGAAAATCAGCCCCAGCATTTT
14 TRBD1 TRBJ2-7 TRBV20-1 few CSATRTGSPYEQYF TGCAGTGCCACAAGGACAGGGAGTCCCTACGAGCAGTACTTC
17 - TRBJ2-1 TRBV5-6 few CASSEDGTPNSYNEQFF TGTGCCAGCAGCGAGGACGGGACTCCTAATTCCTACAATGAGCAGTTCTTC
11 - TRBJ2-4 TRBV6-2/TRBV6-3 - CASSYQREQYF TGTGCCAGCAGTTACCAGAGGGAGCAGTACTTC
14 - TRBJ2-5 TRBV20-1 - CSARSWQDEETQYF TGCAGTGCTAGAAGTTGGCAGGATGAAGAGACCCAGTACTTC
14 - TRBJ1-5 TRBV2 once CASRKKGSGQPQHF TGTGCCAGCAGGAAGAAGGGGTCAGGGCAGCCCCAGCATTTT
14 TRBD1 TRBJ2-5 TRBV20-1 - CSARRRDRGETQYF TGCAGTGCTAGGCGACGGGACAGAGGAGAGACCCAGTACTTC
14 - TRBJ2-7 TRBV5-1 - CASSFEGASYEQYF TGCGCCAGCAGCTTTGAGGGAGCCTCCTACGAGCAGTACTTC
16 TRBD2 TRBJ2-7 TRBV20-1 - CSARPPGLAIQYEQYF TGCAGTGCCAGGCCACCGGGACTAGCGATCCAGTACGAGCAGTACTTC